A single sample gave rise to the 31 T cell receptor beta chains below, sequenced in a study of T cell responses to AZD1222 COVID-19 vaccine. The method was immunoSEQ multiplex PCR; TCRdb's version includes in-frame clones alone and lacks a portion of them. The sample lists about 94,000 clones, approximately 81% occurring once. The input for sequencing was peripheral blood, taken 28 days after the second AZD1222 dose. These receptors all come from an adult who received the AZD1222 COVID-19 vaccine.

The rearrangement uses TRBV27 and TRBJ1-3; possible D gene TRBD1, 6 bases. Trimming shortened V by 1 base and J by 8 bases, and 12 bases separated the two germline ends. Germline assignment: CDR1 MNHEY and CDR2 SMNVEV (reference sequence). The CDR3 is 14 amino acids. Here the CDR3 DNA reads TGTGCCAGCAGTTTATTAGGAGGGGGAGACACCATATATTTT. It is translated as CASSLLGGGDTIYF.

This clone has only a few counts. The chain joins TRBV6-5 to TRBJ1-1; D uncertain. In germline, CDR1 is MNHEY, CDR2 SVGAGI. V was shortened by 0 bases and J by 7 bases, with 15 bases between the two germline ends. The CDR3 is 15 residues long. DNA for the CDR3: TGTGCCAGCAGTTACTCCTCGGGGAATGGGTTTGAAGCTTTCTTT. This codes for CASSYSSGNGFEAFF.

This clone was counted once. V gene TRBV1 combines with J gene TRBJ1-5. TRBV1 is classified as a pseudogene. The CDR3 length is 15 residues. The CDR3 sequence: CTSSQEGISNQPQHF. CDR3 bases: TGCACCAGCAGCCAAGAAGGCATTAGCAATCAGCCCCAGCATTTT.

The chain links TRBV10-2 to TRBJ2-7, with D unresolved. This CDR3 comprises 10 residues. From germline, CDR1 is WSHSY and CDR2 SAAADI. Trimming removed 10 bases at V and 4 bases at J, with 8 bases between. The CDR3 coding sequence is TGCGCCACCCAAAGTTACGAGCAGTACTTC. It codes for CATQSYEQYF.

The chain uses TRBV4-1 and TRBJ2-1; either TRBD1 or TRBD2 may fit D (5 bases each). Trimming pared 1 base from V and 4 bases from J, leaving 17 bases between. Germline CDR1 is MGHRA and CDR2 is YSYEKL. This CDR3 is built from 17 residues. The CDR3: CASSQVFPGTLYNEQFF. The DNA of the CDR3 is TGCGCCAGCAGCCAAGTTTTCCCGGGGACGCTATACAATGAGCAGTTCTTC.

This clone was observed a single time. CDR3 sequence: CASINGGTDTQYF. In DNA, the CDR3 is TGTGCCAGTATCAACGGGGGCACAGATACGCAGTATTTT. V usage is TRBV19 and J usage is TRBJ2-3, with a possible D match to TRBD2 (5 bases). V gave up 7 bases and J gave up 1 base, with 9 bases separating them. CDR1 LNHDA and CDR2 SQIVND come from the germline V gene (reference sequence). This CDR3 has 13 amino acids. Looking up the rest from reference TRBV19 and TRBJ2-3 gives the full variable domain: DGGITQSPKYLFRKEGQNVTLSCEQNLNHDAMYWYRQDPGQGLRLIYYSQIVNDFQKGDIAEGYSVSREKKESFPLTVTSAQKNPTAFYLCASINGGTDTQYFGPGTRLTVL.

The CDR3 loop reads CASTTRGGADTEAFF. CDR3 nucleotides: TGCGCCAGCACCACACGCGGGGGGGCAGACACTGAAGCTTTCTTT. The rearrangement links TRBV5-1 to TRBJ1-1; weak D call: TRBD1 (6 bases). Trimming stripped 6 bases from V and 3 bases from J, with 18 bases between. The germline CDR1 and CDR2 sequences are SGHRS and YFSETQ. The CDR3 is made up of 15 amino acids.

About this clone: An end of the junction differs from the germline gene, which may be a read error. V usage is TRBV9 and J usage is TRBJ1-1; D is ambiguous. The CDR3 is 15 residues long. The germline V gene encodes CDR1 SGDLS and CDR2 YYNGEE. This CDR3 reads CVSSVEWGAATEAFF. CDR3 nucleotide sequence: TGTGTCAGCAGCGTAGAATGGGGTGCTGCCACTGAAGCTTTCTTT.

V gene TRBV5-1 combines with J gene TRBJ2-2, with TRBD2 identical over 8 bases. V lost 0 bases and J lost 5; bases outside the gene matches: 3. The CDR3 consists of 15 residues. Germline CDR1 is SGHRS and CDR2 is YFSETQ. CDR3 in DNA: TGCGCCAGCAGCTTGGGTGCGGGAGGAACCGGGGAGCTGTTTTTT. Residues: CASSLGAGGTGELFF.

This clone was seen more than once but under ten times. The chain has TRBV10-3 and TRBJ2-7, with 12 bases aligning to TRBD1. The CDR3 loop spans 16 amino acids. V lost 4 bases, J lost 4 bases, and 8 bases stayed unmatched. Germline CDR1 is ENHRY and CDR2 is SYGVKD. CDR3 nucleotides: TGTGCCATCAGTGTCTCTCCGGGACAGGGGGCTTACGAGCAGTACTTC. Its translation: CAISVSPGQGAYEQYF.

V gene TRBV6-2 or TRBV6-3 combines with J gene TRBJ1-1; D perhaps matches TRBD1 (6 bases). Germline V lookup: CDR1 MNHEY, CDR2 SVGEGT. This CDR3 contains 17 residues. V dropped 5 bases and J dropped 2 bases, with 21 bases sitting between them. The CDR3 nucleotides read TGTGCCAGCAGTCCCCGACACTCCGGGACACTTAACACTGAAGCTTTCTTT. The encoded protein is CASSPRHSGTLNTEAFF.

This clone showed up just once. This chain uses TRBV25-1 with TRBJ1-5; D is uncertain. The ends were cut back, 4 bases at V and 4 bases at J, with 8 bases in the middle. CDR1 MGHDK and CDR2 SYGVNS come from the germline V gene. The CDR3 extends over 13 amino acids. CDR3 amino acids: CASSALTNQPQHF. For the CDR3, the DNA is TGTGCCAGCAGTGCCCTCACAAATCAGCCCCAGCATTTT.

The chain links TRBV11-2 to TRBJ1-1; no reliable D call. The CDR3 runs 13 residues. CDR1 is SGHAT, CDR2 FQNNGV, per germline. V lost 5 bases and J 0 bases, leaving 7 bases between the germline ends. The CDR3 is CASSLHLNTEAFF. The CDR3 DNA reads TGTGCCAGCAGCCTACATCTGAACACTGAAGCTTTCTTT.

The chain employs TRBV5-1 and TRBJ2-4, with 7 nucleotides matching TRBD1. The CDR3 totals 14 residues. Trimming cost V 3 bases and J 10 bases; bases outside gene matches: 10. From germline, CDR1 is SGHRS and CDR2 YFSETQ. CDR3: CASSSGGQTSIQYF. CDR3 DNA: TGCGCCAGCAGCTCAGGGGGACAAACGAGTATTCAGTACTTC.

V and J are TRBV15 and TRBJ2-5; 7 bases are a match to TRBD2. CDR3 length equals 13 residues. Germline trimming cut 7 bases from V and 4 bases from J; bases unmatched to any gene: 6. CDR1 and CDR2 from the germline V gene are LNHNV and YYDKDF (reference sequence). The CDR3 protein is CATTKTSRETQYF. CDR3 DNA sequence: TGTGCCACCACCAAGACTAGCCGAGAGACCCAGTACTTC.

The rearrangement joins TRBV5-4 to TRBJ2-7, with D perhaps TRBD2 (5 bases). The CDR3 loop spans 14 amino acids. The germline V and J ends were trimmed by 1 base and 2 bases, with 10 bases remaining between them. Germline CDR1 is SGHNT and CDR2 is YYREEE (reference sequence). CDR3 coding DNA: TGTGCCAGCAGCTTGTCTCGAGGGACCTACGAGCAGTACTTC. This gives the protein CASSLSRGTYEQYF.

A note on this clone: One end of the junction is discordant with germline, which a read error may explain. This sequence joins TRBV6-5 and TRBJ1-5, with D possibly matching TRBD1 (5 bases). CDR3 length equals 11 residues. The germline CDR1 and CDR2 sequences are MNHEY and SVGAGI. CDR3 residues: CGGGTGQPQHF. CDR3 bases: TGCGGGGGGGGGACTGGGCAGCCCCAGCATTTT.

J is TRBJ1-6 and V is TRBV5-4, with TRBD1 matching 7 bases. CDR1 and CDR2 (germline): SGHNT, YYREEE (reference sequence). Trimming took 3 bases from V and 4 from J; bases not matched to a gene: 4. The CDR3 runs to 15 residues. This CDR3 reads CASSWWTGYNSPLHF. In DNA form, the CDR3 reads TGTGCCAGCAGCTGGTGGACAGGATATAATTCACCCCTCCACTTT.

The chain recombines TRBV18 with TRBJ2-1; D perhaps matches TRBD1 (6 bases). CDR1 is KGHSH, CDR2 LQKENI, per germline. This CDR3 comprises 16 residues. The V gene lost 1 base and the J gene lost 9 bases, with 19 bases spanning the gap. CDR3 DNA sequence: TGTGCCAGCTCACCACGGACTGCTCACAGGGAGCCTGAGCAGTTCTTC. This sequence encodes CASSPRTAHREPEQFF.

This chain uses TRBV9 with TRBJ2-2; 8 bases are a match to TRBD1. The ends lost 2 bases at V and 0 bases at J; junction bases unmatched: 3. The CDR3 covers 16 residues. Germline V lookup: CDR1 SGDLS, CDR2 YYNGEE. As DNA, the CDR3 is TGTGCCAGCAGCGTTCAGGGGGCTCCGAACACCGGGGAGCTGTTTTTT. It codes for CASSVQGAPNTGELFF.

The chain uses TRBV5-6 and TRBJ1-2, with a possible D match to TRBD1 (5 bases). Germline V gene sequence: CDR1 SGHDT, CDR2 YYEEEE. The V and J ends lost 3 bases and 4 bases respectively, with 7 bases between them. This CDR3 spans 12 amino acids. This CDR3 is CASSSGTYGYTF. The CDR3 DNA follows: TGTGCCAGCAGCTCAGGGACCTATGGCTACACCTTC.

V and J are TRBV18 and TRBJ1-2, with D perhaps matching TRBD1 (6 bases). V was cut by 1 base and J by 5 bases, with 8 bases left in between. CDR1 KGHSH and CDR2 LQKENI come from the germline V gene. The CDR3 has 13 amino acids. CDR3 nucleotides: TGTGCCAGCTCACCACAGGACAGATATGGCTACACCTTC. This codes for CASSPQDRYGYTF.

The sample holds one count of this clone. The rearrangement links TRBV7-2 to TRBJ2-1; a weak D match, TRBD2 (6 bases). The CDR3 sequence is 16 residues long. V lost 5 bases to trimming and J lost 0 bases, with 14 bases between them. Germline assignment: CDR1 SGHTA and CDR2 FQGNSA. For the CDR3, the DNA is TGTGCCAGCAGCCGTACGGGGGAGAGCTCCTACAATGAGCAGTTCTTC. It encodes CASSRTGESSYNEQFF.

This rearrangement joins TRBV7-9 to TRBJ2-3; D is uncertain. In germline, CDR1 is SEHNR, CDR2 FQNEAQ (reference sequence). Deletions cut 4 bases from V and 7 bases from J, with 9 bases between. The CDR3 spans 12 residues. The CDR3 nucleotides read TGTGCCAGCAGCTCCTCCGCAAATACGCAGTATTTT. As protein: CASSSSANTQYF.

The CDR3 coding sequence is TGTGCCAGCAATAACAGAAACATTCAGTACTTC. It translates to CASNNRNIQYF. The chain joins TRBV6-5 to TRBJ2-4; no reliable D call. V was shortened by 7 bases and J by 6 bases, with 7 bases between the two germline ends. The CDR3 contains 11 residues. From germline, CDR1 is MNHEY and CDR2 SVGAGI.

The V call is TRBV4-2, the J call TRBJ2-3; 12 bases are a match to TRBD2. This CDR3 comprises 16 residues. Germline V gene lookup returns CDR1 LGHNA and CDR2 YNFKEQ. J lost 7 bases, V lost 2 bases, and 7 bases had no gene match. The DNA of the CDR3 is TGTGCCAGCAGCCAACCTAGCGGGGGGGCCGGGAATACGCAGTATTTT. It translates to CASSQPSGGAGNTQYF.

V gene TRBV9 combines with J gene TRBJ1-2; 10 bases agree with TRBD1. The V and J ends lost 2 bases and 2 bases, in that order; junction bases with no gene match: 3. CDR1 and CDR2 from the germline V gene are SGDLS and YYNGEE. The CDR3 has 15 amino acids. CDR3 sequence reads: CASSVGQGGNYGYTF. CDR3 bases: TGTGCCAGCAGCGTCGGACAGGGGGGGAACTATGGCTACACCTTC.

This clone occurred a few times. The V call is TRBV7-3, the J call TRBJ2-2; a weak D match, TRBD1 (6 bases). CDR3 length: 15 residues. The germline V gene encodes CDR1 SGHTA and CDR2 FQGTGA. V lost 3 bases to trimming and J lost 4 bases, with 12 bases between them. As DNA, the CDR3 is TGTGCCAGCAGCTTTTCAAGAGGGGGCACCGGGGAGCTGTTTTTT. This codes for CASSFSRGGTGELFF.

The chain uses TRBV11-2 and TRBJ2-7, with D maybe TRBD1 (6 bases). Per the germline V gene, CDR1 is SGHAT and CDR2 is FQNNGV. With 2 bases removed from V and 3 bases from J, the gap between germline ends came to 11 bases. The CDR3 consists of 14 residues. CDR3 in amino acids: CASSLRGQFYEQYF. CDR3 DNA: TGTGCCAGCAGCTTACGAGGACAGTTCTACGAGCAGTACTTC.

The CDR3 region is CASSQRDSYEQYF. CDR3 in DNA: TGTGCCAGCAGCCAACGGGACAGTTACGAGCAGTACTTC. The chain has TRBV5-6 and TRBJ2-7; 7 bases agree with TRBD1. Trimming took 4 bases from V and 4 from J; bases not matched to a gene: 5. This CDR3 spans 13 amino acids. Germline V gives CDR1 SGHDT, CDR2 YYEEEE.

This sequence joins TRBV29-1 and TRBJ2-1, with 8 positions matching TRBD1. This CDR3 has 17 residues. V lost 7 bases and J lost 4; bases outside the gene matches: 18. Per the germline V gene, CDR1 is SQVTM and CDR2 is ANQGSEA. The CDR3 nucleotides are TGCAGCGCACTGGCTCAGTCAGGCGGGACAGGTTACAATGAGCAGTTCTTC. It encodes CSALAQSGGTGYNEQFF.